Reported below is one T cell receptor beta chain. The data were taken from a study of control samples from healthy donors and cancer patients. Sequenced by immunoSEQ multiplex PCR; TCRdb stores in-frame clones only, minus some. The repertoire has 130,000 or so clones, 89% of them found once; the top ten carry roughly 40%. Germline V gene data show CDR1 as SGHRS and CDR2 as YFSETQ. V shed 2 bases and J shed 9 bases, with 20 bases lying between them. There are 15 residues in the CDR3. Sequencing was carried out using blood. The chain couples TRBV5-1 to TRBJ2-5; D possibly corresponds to TRBD2 (5 bases). The sequence was obtained from a man aged 50 to 59 in good health. In DNA form, the CDR3 reads TGCGCCAGCAGCTTAGGTCCGCGAGGGTCAAGAGCCCAGTACTTC. Its translation: CASSLGPRGSRAQYF.